A single sample gave rise to the 21 T cell receptor beta chains below, sequenced in a study of cytomegalovirus exposure and HLA in healthy donors. PCR involved 60 Vbeta and 13 Jbeta primers. Only in-frame clones appear in the TCRdb table, and some are missing; sequencing was by immunoSEQ multiplex PCR. This sample has under 200,000 clones; approximately 73% occur once, and the top ten carry approximately 1.5%. The sequenced material came from PBMCs. The receptors stem from a man between 45 and 60 years old in good health and CMV-seronegative.

The chain recombines TRBV5-1 with TRBJ1-4, with TRBD1 matching 9 bases. CDR3 length equals 15 residues. Per germline, CDR1 SGHRS and CDR2 YFSETQ. After removal of 4 bases from V and 5 bases from J, the junction contained 6 bases not matched to a gene. DNA of the CDR3: TGCGCCAGCAGCATATCCGGGACAGGGAATGAAAAACTGTTTTTT. Residues: CASSISGTGNEKLFF.

Here the CDR3 DNA reads TGTGCCAGCAGCACCGGGGGGGGGTTACCTGAAGCTTTCTTT. It specifies CASSTGGGLPEAFF. The chain uses TRBV7-2 and TRBJ1-1, with D perhaps matching TRBD1 (5 bases). The CDR3 has 14 residues. Trimming stripped 5 bases from V and 6 bases from J, with 16 bases between. The germline V gene encodes CDR1 SGHTA and CDR2 FQGNSA.

The chain is built from TRBV21-1 and TRBJ2-1; TRBD1, the D gene given by the table, was not confirmed from the DNA. TRBV21-1 is classified as a pseudogene. The CDR3 totals 15 residues. CDR3 region: CASSKKGQGDNEQFF. The CDR3 DNA reads as TGTGCCAGCAGCAAAAAAGGACAGGGGGACAATGAGCAGTTCTTC.

A few counts support this clone. This CDR3 reads CASSLGYRGLSSYNEQFF. The CDR3, as DNA: TGTGCCAGCAGCTTGGGGTACAGGGGGCTAAGCTCCTACAATGAGCAGTTCTTC. J is TRBJ2-1 and V is TRBV5-6, with 9 bases lining up with TRBD1. J lost 0 bases, V lost 0 bases, and 7 bases had no gene match. CDR3 length: 18 residues. Germline values: CDR1 SGHDT, CDR2 YYEEEE.

The sample holds a few counts of this clone. The chain combines TRBV10-3 with TRBJ2-5; perhaps TRBD2 as D (6 bases). The CDR3 runs 14 residues. Germline V lookup: CDR1 ENHRY, CDR2 SYGVKD. The V end was cut by 4 bases, the J end by 2 bases, with 11 bases between. The CDR3 loop reads CAISAGTSQETQYF. As DNA, the CDR3 is TGTGCCATCAGTGCTGGGACTTCTCAAGAGACCCAGTACTTC.

The V gene is TRBV6-6, the J gene TRBJ2-1, with D maybe TRBD2 (5 bases). The CDR3 contains 13 residues. Per the germline V gene, CDR1 is MNHNY and CDR2 is SVGAGI (reference sequence). Trimming removed 2 bases from V and 9 bases from J, with 11 bases in between. In DNA, the CDR3 is TGTGCCAGCAGTTACGCGCTCGGGGTTGAGCAGTTCTTC. Translated, it gives CASSYALGVEQFF.

A few counts support this clone. This chain connects TRBV5-1 to TRBJ2-2; D is undetermined. Looked up from germline, CDR1 is SGHRS and CDR2 is YFSETQ. Trimming cost V 1 base and J 2 bases, with 12 bases left between them. The CDR3 is 16 amino acids. Here the CDR3 DNA reads TGCGCCAGCAGCTTGAGTGGCGGCGGCAACACCGGGGAGCTGTTTTTT. As protein: CASSLSGGGNTGELFF.

The gene calls are TRBV11-2 and TRBJ1-2, with a weak D call TRBD1 (5 bases). Germline V CDR1 and CDR2: SGHAT, FQNNGV. V was trimmed by 7 bases and J by 4 bases, leaving 16 bases between them. The CDR3 covers 14 residues. CDR3 in amino acids: CASNRVGGFYGYTF. The CDR3 region has the DNA TGTGCCAGCAACCGAGTTGGGGGGTTCTATGGCTACACCTTC.

The CDR3 DNA reads as TGTGCCAGCAGCGTCAGAACAGTCCCTGACTACGAGCAGTACTTC. As protein: CASSVRTVPDYEQYF. The V call is TRBV9, the J call TRBJ2-7; D is uncertain. V lost 2 bases to trimming and J lost 3 bases, with 15 bases between them. Germline CDR1 SGDLS, CDR2 YYNGEE. CDR3 length equals 15 residues.

This chain links TRBV7-9 with TRBJ1-2, with TRBD1 as a possible D gene (5 bases). This CDR3 comprises 14 residues. Germline CDR1 reads SEHNR; CDR2 reads FQNEAQ (reference sequence). The V end lost 5 bases, the J end lost 4 bases, and 14 bases lay between the germline ends. In nucleotides, the CDR3 is TGTGCCAGCAGCCCCGACCGGCAGGGCTATGGCTACACCTTC. This translates into CASSPDRQGYGYTF.

The chain combines TRBV25-1 with TRBJ1-1; the D gene is possibly TRBD1 (6 bases). V was shortened by 7 bases and J by 1 base, with 10 bases between the two germline ends. The CDR3 is 13 amino acids. CDR1 is MGHDK and CDR2 is SYGVNS in the germline V gene. This CDR3 is CASTPDRNTEAFF. Written as DNA, the CDR3 is TGTGCCAGCACCCCGGACAGGAACACTGAAGCTTTCTTT.

The rearrangement links TRBV9 to TRBJ2-1; TRBD2 matches at 9 bases. CDR3 length: 15 residues. Per the germline V gene, CDR1 is SGDLS and CDR2 is YYNGEE. The trim removed 4 bases at V and 8 bases at J, leaving 10 bases unmatched. The CDR3, as DNA: TGTGCCAGCAGCCCCACACGGACTAGCGAGGATGAGCAGTTCTTC. Protein product: CASSPTRTSEDEQFF.

Only one count was recorded for this clone. The junction differs from germline at one of its ends, possibly a read error. V usage is TRBV6-5 and J usage is TRBJ1-2; possible D gene TRBD1, 5 bases. The CDR3 sequence is 15 residues long. Germline V lookup: CDR1 MNHEY, CDR2 SVGAGI. The CDR3 protein is CASSYGGEGNYGCTF. CDR3 sequence (DNA): TGTGCCAGCAGTTACGGGGGGGAGGGGAACTATGGCTGCACCTTC.

The chain combines TRBV5-4 with TRBJ2-5; D gene uncertain. The CDR3 sequence is 15 residues long. V was clipped by 6 bases and J by 0 bases, with 15 bases between them. Germline values: CDR1 SGHNT, CDR2 YYREEE (reference sequence). CDR3 region: CASTSATAYQETQYF. The CDR3 DNA reads TGTGCCAGCACCTCAGCGACGGCGTACCAAGAGACCCAGTACTTC.

V is TRBV7-9 and J is TRBJ2-3; 10 bases are a match to TRBD1. Germline assignment: CDR1 SEHNR and CDR2 FQNEAQ (reference sequence). The CDR3 runs 15 residues. J lost 3 bases, V lost 5 bases, and 5 bases had no gene match. CDR3 region: CASSHGQGGTDTQYF. Here the CDR3 DNA reads TGTGCCAGCAGCCACGGACAGGGGGGAACAGATACGCAGTATTTT.

V usage is TRBV7-9 and J usage is TRBJ1-1; no clear D gene. Per germline, CDR1 SEHNR and CDR2 FQNEAQ (reference sequence). CDR3 size: 12 residues. The V gene lost 5 bases and the J gene lost 4 bases, with 8 bases spanning the gap. CDR3 coding DNA: TGTGCCAGCAGCAAAGGGAGCACTGAAGCTTTCTTT. It codes for CASSKGSTEAFF. The complete variable domain, with remaining parts taken from reference TRBV7-9 and TRBJ1-1, reads DTGVSQNPRHKITKRGQNVTFRCDPISEHNRLYWYRQTLGQGPEFLTYFQNEAQLEKSRLLSDRFSAERPKGSFSTLEIQRTEQGDSAMYLCASSKGSTEAFFGQGTRLTVV.

The chain carries TRBV2 and TRBJ1-5, with 7 bases fitting TRBD1. CDR3 length: 15 amino acids. Trimming at V came to 5 bases and at J to 0 bases, leaving 4 bases not matched to a gene. The germline gives CDR1 SNHLY, CDR2 FYNNEI. In nucleotides, the CDR3 is TGTGCCAGCAGTAAACAGGGGTATAGCAATCAGCCCCAGCATTTT. This sequence encodes CASSKQGYSNQPQHF.

Only a few counts were recorded for this clone. The rearrangement uses TRBV5-1 and TRBJ2-7; D perhaps matches TRBD1 (5 bases). Germline-derived CDR1 and CDR2 are SGHRS and YFSETQ. V lost 4 bases to trimming and J lost 0 bases, with 14 bases between them. There are 15 residues in the CDR3. The DNA of the CDR3 is TGCGCCAGCAGCCGAGAAACAGGTAGCTCCTACGAGCAGTACTTC. Its translation: CASSRETGSSYEQYF.

The chain combines TRBV18 with TRBJ2-4; no clear D gene. Germline V gives CDR1 KGHSH, CDR2 LQKENI. CDR3 length: 13 amino acids. V dropped 2 bases and J dropped 5 bases, with 7 bases sitting between them. CDR3: CASSPGDQNIQYF. DNA of the CDR3: TGTGCCAGCTCACCAGGAGACCAAAACATTCAGTACTTC.

The V call is TRBV9, the J call TRBJ1-2, with TRBD1 matching 8 bases. This CDR3 contains 14 residues. V shed 4 bases, J shed 7 bases, and the junction held 9 bases outside the gene matches. Germline-derived CDR1 and CDR2 are SGDLS and YYNGEE. The CDR3 sequence: CASSLSTGTGGYTF. Here the CDR3 DNA reads TGTGCCAGCAGCCTATCGACAGGGACAGGTGGCTACACCTTC.

The CDR3 here is CASSGRNTGELFF. CDR3 DNA sequence: TGTGCCAGCAGCGGTAGGAACACCGGGGAGCTGTTTTTT. The chain joins TRBV7-9 to TRBJ2-2; no reliable D call. Trimming cost V 5 bases and J 1 base, with 5 bases left between them. This CDR3 is built from 13 residues. CDR1 is SEHNR and CDR2 is FQNEAQ in the germline V gene (reference sequence).